These 30 T cell receptor beta chains originate from one sample sequenced in a study of OX40 agonist ivuxolimab in advanced cancers. This table comes from immunoSEQ multiplex PCR, and its TCRdb copy is limited to in-frame clones, with some not included. Of about 72,000 clones listed, 88% were seen once; the top ten hold roughly 1%. Here the sequenced sample was CD4+ or CD8+ T cells sorted from blood, taken in a trial of the OX40 agonist ivuxolimab. These receptors all come from an adult with an advanced solid tumor such as melanoma, head and neck, liver or kidney cancer.

Worth noting for this clone: Other nucleotide sequences from this sample produce the same CDR3. The chain couples TRBV30 to TRBJ1-2, with a weak D call TRBD1 (6 bases). This CDR3 comprises 13 residues. Trimming stripped 5 bases from V and 2 bases from J, with 12 bases between. Germline V gives CDR1 GTSNPN, CDR2 SVGIG (reference sequence). CDR3 in DNA: TGTGCCTGGGACAGGCTGGGGAACTATGGCTACACCTTC. Translation: CAWDRLGNYGYTF.

This sequence joins TRBV27 and TRBJ1-3, with TRBD1 identical over 8 bases. Germline V gene data show CDR1 as MNHEY and CDR2 as SMNVEV (reference sequence). V shed 5 bases, J shed 0 bases, and the junction held 3 bases outside the gene matches. The CDR3 contains 15 residues. The CDR3 DNA is TGTGCCAGCAGTCCCAGGGGGCGCTCTGGAAACACCATATATTTT. Amino acids: CASSPRGRSGNTIYF.

The table lists this clone with a count of one. The rearrangement uses TRBV4-1 and TRBJ1-2; D possibly corresponds to TRBD1 (5 bases). V lost 4 bases, J lost 2 bases, and 14 bases lay in between. Germline V lookup: CDR1 MGHRA, CDR2 YSYEKL. This CDR3 is 15 amino acids long. CDR3 protein: CASSPYGAANYGYTF. DNA for the CDR3: TGCGCCAGCAGCCCCTATGGGGCAGCCAACTATGGCTACACCTTC.

This CDR3 reads CASSLGVGSDTQYF. The CDR3 DNA is TGTGCCAGCAGCTTGGGGGTCGGTTCAGATACGCAGTATTTT. The rearrangement uses TRBV5-4 and TRBJ2-3, with D uncertain. CDR3 length: 14 residues. Trimming cost V 0 bases and J 4 bases, with 9 bases left between them. Germline assignment: CDR1 SGHNT and CDR2 YYREEE (reference sequence).

The chain recombines TRBV19 with TRBJ2-3, with unresolved D. The CDR3 is 13 residues long. The germline V gene encodes CDR1 LNHDA and CDR2 SQIVND (reference sequence). V lost 6 bases and J lost 0, with 7 bases in between. The CDR3 DNA is TGTGCCAGTAGCCGGTGGAGCACAGATACGCAGTATTTT. Translated, it gives CASSRWSTDTQYF.

This clone came up once. Here the CDR3 reads CASSPVAGQSEQFF. The CDR3 coding sequence is TGCGCCAGCAGCCCGGTGGCGGGACAGAGTGAGCAGTTCTTC. The chain is built from TRBV5-1 and TRBJ2-1; perhaps TRBD1 as D (7 bases). Germline assignment: CDR1 SGHRS and CDR2 YFSETQ. V lost 4 bases and J 9 bases, leaving 17 bases between the germline ends. The CDR3 has 14 residues.

The chain links TRBV18 to TRBJ1-2, with D uncertain. This CDR3 contains 12 residues. Between the trimmed V and J ends, which lost 2 bases and 2 bases, there was a span of 3 bases. Germline V gene data show CDR1 as KGHSH and CDR2 as LQKENI. The CDR3 nucleotides are TGTGCCAGCTCACCAGGGAACTATGGCTACACCTTC. Encoded protein: CASSPGNYGYTF.

The chain employs TRBV4-3 and TRBJ2-1, with no clear D. Germline assignment: CDR1 LGHNA and CDR2 YSLEER. The CDR3 is 15 residues long. The V gene lost 4 bases and the J gene lost 0 bases, with 10 bases spanning the gap. In DNA, the CDR3 is TGCGCCAGCAGCCGAGACACGAGCTCCTACAATGAGCAGTTCTTC. It translates to CASSRDTSSYNEQFF.

The V call is TRBV28, the J call TRBJ1-4; the D gene is possibly TRBD1 (6 bases). Looked up from germline, CDR1 is MDHEN and CDR2 is SYDVKM. The CDR3 totals 15 residues. V lost 6 bases to trimming and J lost 8 bases, with 19 bases between them. CDR3 residues: CASRGGTGGLEKLFF. In nucleotides, the CDR3 is TGTGCCAGCAGGGGTGGGACGGGGGGCCTGGAAAAACTGTTTTTT.

The chain has TRBV7-2 and TRBJ2-2; 10 nucleotides agree with TRBD2. Germline V gene data show CDR1 as SGHTA and CDR2 as FQGNSA. J gave up 6 bases and V 5 bases, and 9 bases lay outside the gene matches. This CDR3 is built from 16 residues. The CDR3, as DNA: TGTGCCAGCAGCCCCCCGGGGCTAGCGGGAGCCGGGGAGCTGTTTTTT. It is translated as CASSPPGLAGAGELFF.

This clone appeared once. This chain connects TRBV4-3 to TRBJ1-1; D gene unclear. This CDR3 has 13 amino acids. With 3 bases removed from V and 3 bases from J, the gap between germline ends came to 8 bases. Germline assignment: CDR1 LGHNA and CDR2 YSLEER. The CDR3 nucleotides read TGCGCCAGCAGCCAGAGACTGGACACTGAAGCTTTCTTT. Translation: CASSQRLDTEAFF.

The rearrangement joins TRBV5-4 to TRBJ2-2, with D possibly matching TRBD2 (5 bases). Trimming pared 0 bases from V and 1 base from J, leaving 10 bases between. This CDR3 is 16 amino acids long. CDR1 and CDR2 from the germline V gene are SGHNT and YYREEE (reference sequence). The CDR3 bases are TGTGCCAGCAGCTTGGGGAGTAGCGTGAACACCGGGGAGCTGTTTTTT. Translating gives CASSLGSSVNTGELFF.

In the case of this clone: Other DNA sequences in the sample encode the same CDR3. The genes are TRBV10-3 and TRBJ1-1; possible D gene TRBD1, 5 bases. The CDR3 contains 14 residues. Germline V gene sequence: CDR1 ENHRY, CDR2 SYGVKD. V lost 6 bases to trimming and J lost 3 bases, with 14 bases between them. Written as DNA, the CDR3 is TGTGCCATCAGCCCCTCCCGAGGGGACACTGAAGCTTTCTTT. Protein: CAISPSRGDTEAFF.

This chain links TRBV7-2 with TRBJ2-5, with 7 bases identical to TRBD1. The CDR3 is 14 residues long. After removal of 0 bases from V and 7 bases from J, the junction contained 5 bases not matched to a gene. CDR1 and CDR2 (germline): SGHTA, FQGNSA. The DNA for the CDR3 is TGTGCCAGCAGCTTAGCCAGGGGGTATCGGACCCAGTACTTC. This codes for CASSLARGYRTQYF.

The chain links TRBV2 to TRBJ2-7; a weak D match, TRBD1 (6 bases). V lost 8 bases, J lost 2 bases, and 10 bases lay in between. Germline V gene data show CDR1 as SNHLY and CDR2 as FYNNEI. The CDR3 extends over 12 amino acids. The CDR3, as DNA: TGTGCCAGCGCAGGGGACACCTACGAGCAGTACTTC. Translating gives CASAGDTYEQYF.

This chain uses TRBV11-2 with TRBJ2-7, with unresolved D. Germline loops: CDR1 SGHAT, CDR2 FQNNGV. This CDR3 region has 15 residues. V was clipped by 4 bases and J by 3 bases, with 16 bases between them. The CDR3 loop is CASSSLRASSYEQYF. The CDR3 coding sequence is TGTGCCAGCAGCTCCCTCCGGGCCTCTAGCTACGAGCAGTACTTC.

The J gene is TRBJ2-7, the V gene TRBV30; perhaps TRBD2 as D (5 bases). CDR3 length: 10 residues. Looked up from germline, CDR1 is GTSNPN and CDR2 is SVGIG (reference sequence). CDR3: CGGLTGEQYF. The CDR3 coding sequence is TGTGGAGGGTTAACGGGGGAGCAGTACTTC.

This clone appeared once. V usage is TRBV7-2 and J usage is TRBJ1-4; tentative D call: TRBD1 (5 bases). The CDR3 loop spans 15 amino acids. The germline CDR1 and CDR2 sequences are SGHTA and FQGNSA. Trimming removed 0 bases at V and 7 bases at J, with 12 bases between. The CDR3, as DNA: TGTGCCAGCAGCTTAGCGGCAGGGCGAGGTGAAAAACTGTTTTTT. Amino acids: CASSLAAGRGEKLFF. Combining the CDR3 with reference TRBV7-2 and TRBJ1-4 gives the whole variable domain GAGVSQSPSNKVTEKGKDVELRCDPISGHTALYWYRQSLGQGLEFLIYFQGNSAPDKSGLPSDRFSAERTGGSVSTLTIQRTQQEDSAVYLCASSLAAGRGEKLFFGSGTQLSVL.

By frequency in the sample, this clone is medium-sized (0.01 to 0.1%). The chain uses TRBV7-6 and TRBJ1-4; no definite D call. Germline loops: CDR1 SGHVS, CDR2 FNYEAQ. This CDR3 region has 14 residues. The V end was cut by 5 bases, the J end by 3 bases, with 10 bases between. The DNA for the CDR3 is TGTGCCAGCAGCGTTACGGCCTCTAATGAAAAACTGTTTTTT. It encodes CASSVTASNEKLFF.

This clone was recorded a few times. The genes are TRBV10-1 and TRBJ1-1; TRBD1 matches at 9 bases. Trimming removed 7 bases from V and 4 bases from J; junction bases left unmatched: 7. Looked up from germline, CDR1 is WNHNN and CDR2 is SYGVQD (reference sequence). This CDR3 spans 14 amino acids. The CDR3 region is CASTPGQGSTEAFF. In DNA form, the CDR3 reads TGCGCCAGCACACCGGGACAGGGAAGCACTGAAGCTTTCTTT.

The chain recombines TRBV18 with TRBJ2-3; 9 bases align to TRBD2. Trimming cost V 4 bases and J 5 bases; bases outside gene matches: 13. The CDR3 is made up of 17 amino acids. The germline gives CDR1 KGHSH, CDR2 LQKENI. The CDR3 region has the DNA TGTGCCAGCTCACTTATCTCGGGACTAGCAGAGGGAGATACGCAGTATTTT. This encodes CASSLISGLAEGDTQYF.

V gene TRBV7-9 combines with J gene TRBJ2-7, with unresolved D. Germline loops: CDR1 SEHNR, CDR2 FQNEAQ (reference sequence). V lost 1 base and J 4 bases, leaving 8 bases between the germline ends. The CDR3 runs to 13 residues. The CDR3 spells CASSLDGPYEQYF. In DNA, the CDR3 is TGTGCCAGCAGCTTAGACGGTCCGTACGAGCAGTACTTC.

This clone has just one count. The gene calls are TRBV5-4 and TRBJ2-3, with 15 bases fitting TRBD2. Per the germline V gene, CDR1 is SGHNT and CDR2 is YYREEE (reference sequence). Trimming cost V 2 bases and J 6 bases; bases outside gene matches: 4. The CDR3 sequence is 16 residues long. CDR3 nucleotides: TGTGCCAGCAGCTTCGGACTAGCGGGGGGGAGGGATACGCAGTATTTT. Its translation is CASSFGLAGGRDTQYF.

This clone appeared once. The chain joins TRBV4-2 to TRBJ2-1, with D possibly called TRBD1 or TRBD2 (5 bases each). Germline loops: CDR1 LGHNA, CDR2 YNFKEQ. There are 16 residues in the CDR3. The V end lost 3 bases, the J end lost 5 bases, and 17 bases lay between the germline ends. CDR3 protein: CASSQDRSVGHNEQFF. The CDR3, as DNA: TGTGCCAGCAGCCAGGACCGTAGCGTGGGACACAATGAGCAGTTCTTC.

This clone was observed once. The rearrangement joins TRBV18 to TRBJ2-2; D is undetermined. CDR1 and CDR2 (germline): KGHSH, LQKENI. CDR3 length equals 12 residues. V was trimmed by 5 bases and J by 3 bases, leaving 4 bases between them. The CDR3 DNA is TGTGCCAGCTCAATGTACACCGGGGAGCTGTTTTTT. This translates into CASSMYTGELFF. Complete variable domain (other parts from reference TRBV18 and TRBJ2-2): NAGVMQNPRHLVRRRGQEARLRCSPMKGHSHVYWYRQLPEEGLKFMVYLQKENIIDESGMPKERFSAEFPKEGPSILRIQQVVRGDSAAYFCASSMYTGELFFGEGSRLTVL.

This chain connects TRBV6-5 to TRBJ1-2, with D perhaps TRBD1 (6 bases). Germline-derived CDR1 and CDR2 are MNHEY and SVGAGI. Trimming pared 6 bases from V and 6 bases from J, leaving 14 bases between. This CDR3 is built from 13 residues. The CDR3 sequence is CASRHTGTDGYTF. As DNA, the CDR3 is TGTGCCAGCAGACATACAGGGACGGATGGCTACACCTTC.

There are a few counts of this clone. The rearrangement joins TRBV20-1 to TRBJ2-5; no firm D call. The length of the CDR3 is 10 residues. The V end was cut by 0 bases, the J end by 5 bases, with 1 base between. Germline V gives CDR1 DFQATT, CDR2 SNEGSKA (reference sequence). CDR3 amino acids: CSAREETQYF. CDR3 coding DNA: TGCAGTGCTAGAGAGGAGACCCAGTACTTC.

The sample holds a few counts of this clone. The CDR3 loop reads CASSLGVARGRFYGYTF. DNA for the CDR3: TGCGCCAGCAGCTTGGGGGTAGCCAGGGGGCGTTTTTATGGCTACACCTTC. The chain recombines TRBV5-1 with TRBJ1-2; TRBD1 matches 8 bases. This CDR3 region has 17 residues. The ends lost 0 bases at V and 5 bases at J; junction bases unmatched: 12. Germline-derived CDR1 and CDR2 are SGHRS and YFSETQ.

V is TRBV10-3 and J is TRBJ2-5; TRBD2 matches at 16 bases. Germline V gene sequence: CDR1 ENHRY, CDR2 SYGVKD. V dropped 10 bases and J dropped 5; count of bases not matched to a gene: 10. This CDR3 has 16 residues. CDR3 residues: CATAGLAGGPGETQYF. CDR3 coding DNA: TGTGCCACCGCGGGACTAGCGGGAGGGCCGGGGGAGACCCAGTACTTC.

The chain carries TRBV7-9 and TRBJ1-1; D not resolved. The V end was cut by 2 bases, the J end by 6 bases, with 4 bases between. The CDR3 sequence is 11 residues long. CDR1 and CDR2 from the germline V gene are SEHNR and FQNEAQ (reference sequence). CDR3 nucleotide sequence: TGTGCCAGCAGCTTATCTTCTGAAGCTTTCTTT. Translated: CASSLSSEAFF.